The 31 T cell receptor beta chains presented below share a single source sample, sequenced in a study of T cells in Graves' hyperthyroidism and ophthalmopathy. RNA transcripts provided the source from which TCR beta CDR3 regions were amplified. TCR CDR3 regions were first amplified by RT-PCR with HTBI primers. One entry per CDR3 protein, called by TCRdb with MiXCR from the multiplex PCR reads. The sample consists of hundreds of thousands of distinct CDR3 sequences, 15% to 20% of them appearing once. The sequenced material came from blood. These receptors were obtained from a woman between 25 and 40 years old with Graves' hyperthyroidism.

In this sample, this clonotype turned up many times. This sequence joins TRBV28 and TRBJ2-1; no reliable D call. The germline V gene encodes CDR1 MDHEN and CDR2 SYDVKM. The CDR3 is made up of 14 amino acids. The V and J ends lost 10 bases and 0 bases respectively, with 13 bases between them. The CDR3 sequence: CATLTTNSYNEQFF. CDR3 nucleotide sequence: TGTGCCACCCTCACTACTAACTCCTACAATGAGCAGTTCTTC.

Ten or more counts support this clonotype. This sequence joins TRBV20-1 and TRBJ2-1; D gene uncertain. Trimming stripped 1 base from V and 0 bases from J, with 10 bases between. The CDR3 spans 15 residues. Germline CDR1 DFQATT, CDR2 SNEGSKA (reference sequence). The CDR3 nucleotides read TGCAGTGCTAGAGTTGGCTCGAGCTCCTACAATGAGCAGTTCTTC. Its translation is CSARVGSSSYNEQFF.

This chain joins TRBV7-8 and TRBJ1-6; possible D gene TRBD1, 6 bases. The CDR3 is 15 residues long. The germline CDR1 and CDR2 sequences are SGHVS and FQNEAQ. V was trimmed by 5 bases and J by 7 bases, leaving 15 bases between them. The CDR3 region has the DNA TGTGCCAGCAGCCACTACAGGGTTTTGAATTCACCCCTCCACTTT. Protein sequence: CASSHYRVLNSPLHF.

The J gene is TRBJ1-1, the V gene TRBV7-9; 7 nucleotides line up with TRBD1. Germline values: CDR1 SEHNR, CDR2 FQNEAQ (reference sequence). With V trimmed by 0 bases and J by 0 bases, 4 bases remained unmatched. CDR3 length equals 16 residues. CDR3 sequence: CASSLAKGAMNTEAFF. DNA of the CDR3: TGTGCCAGCAGCTTAGCGAAGGGGGCTATGAACACTGAAGCTTTCTTT.

In regard to this clonotype: A single base separates this from a much larger clone, so it may be a read error. This rearrangement joins TRBV27 to TRBJ2-1; the D gene is possibly TRBD2 (6 bases). The CDR3 length is 15 residues. In germline, CDR1 is MNHEY, CDR2 SMNVEV (reference sequence). The CDR3 loop reads CASSRPGGRRGEQSF. CDR3 DNA sequence: TGTGCCAGCAGCCGCCCTGGAGGTAGGAGGGGTGAGCAGTCCTTC.

This clonotype was seen many times. The rearrangement links TRBV2 to TRBJ1-6; possible D gene TRBD1, 6 bases. This CDR3 is 13 amino acids long. CDR1 is SNHLY, CDR2 FYNNEI, per germline. Trimming shortened V by 8 bases and J by 9 bases, and 14 bases separated the two germline ends. CDR3 sequence (DNA): TGTGCCAGCTTCAAAGGGGGGTCTTCACCCCTCCACTTT. It is translated as CASFKGGSSPLHF.

This clonotype was observed many times. The rearrangement links TRBV27 to TRBJ2-1; no clear D gene. Deletions cut 3 bases from V and 3 bases from J, with 6 bases between. The CDR3 runs to 13 residues. Germline CDR1 MNHEY, CDR2 SMNVEV (reference sequence). CDR3 sequence (DNA): TGTGCCAGCAGTTTGGACCACTACAATGAGCAGTTCTTC. This gives the protein CASSLDHYNEQFF.

Only a few counts were recorded for this clonotype. The V and J genes are TRBV5-1 and TRBJ1-3, with D perhaps TRBD1 (5 bases). Germline CDR1 SGHRS, CDR2 YFSETQ. Trimming removed 1 base at V and 0 bases at J, with 8 bases between. The CDR3 runs to 15 residues. CDR3 residues: CASSLTGHSGNTIYF. The CDR3 DNA reads as TGCGCCAGCAGCTTGACAGGCCACTCTGGAAACACCATATATTTT.

The table lists this clonotype with a few counts. The V and J genes are TRBV20-1 and TRBJ2-1; D is ambiguous. The V end was cut by 7 bases, the J end by 9 bases, with 10 bases between. The CDR3 totals 10 residues. Germline CDR1 is DFQATT and CDR2 is SNEGSKA (reference sequence). Here the CDR3 DNA reads TGCAGTGTTTTGAGACTTGAGCAGTTCTTC. Encoded protein: CSVLRLEQFF.

This clonotype was seen ten or more times. This chain uses TRBV28 with TRBJ2-5; 8 bases align to TRBD2. Germline CDR1 MDHEN, CDR2 SYDVKM. With 6 bases clipped from V and 1 base from J, the junction kept 7 bases outside the gene matches. The CDR3 covers 15 residues. In DNA form, the CDR3 reads TGTGCCAGCAGCCTCACTAGCGGACCCCAAGAGACCCAGTACTTC. It yields the protein CASSLTSGPQETQYF. The whole variable domain, filled in from reference TRBV28 and TRBJ2-5, reads DVKVTQSSRYLVKRTGEKVFLECVQDMDHENMFWYRQDPGLGLRLIYFSYDVKMKEKGDIPEGYSVSREKKERFSLILESASTNQTSMYLCASSLTSGPQETQYFGPGTRLLVL.

The genes are TRBV2 and TRBJ2-5, with 11 bases fitting TRBD1. The CDR3 contains 15 residues. Trimming cost V 6 bases and J 7 bases; bases outside gene matches: 10. CDR1 is SNHLY, CDR2 FYNNEI, per germline. The CDR3 coding sequence is TGTGCCAGCAGGGGATCGGGACAGGGGGTAAGGACCCAGTACTTC. Translating it yields CASRGSGQGVRTQYF.

The chain has TRBV19 and TRBJ2-1; a possible D gene is TRBD1 (6 bases). Deletions cut 3 bases from V and 5 bases from J, with 14 bases between. The CDR3 runs 15 residues. Germline V CDR1 and CDR2: LNHDA, SQIVND (reference sequence). This chain's CDR3 is CASSIPGGSHNEQFF. In DNA, the CDR3 is TGTGCCAGTAGTATCCCTGGGGGCTCTCACAATGAGCAGTTCTTC.

V gene TRBV19 combines with J gene TRBJ2-3; TRBD2 matches 9 bases. V lost 10 bases to trimming and J lost 5 bases; unmatched junction nucleotides: 16. Germline CDR1 is LNHDA and CDR2 is SQIVND (reference sequence). The CDR3 spans 16 residues. Here the CDR3 reads CATHKGGGRAGDTQYF. DNA of the CDR3: TGTGCCACTCACAAGGGCGGCGGGAGGGCCGGAGATACGCAGTATTTT.

This chain joins TRBV27 and TRBJ2-2; TRBD1 or TRBD2 may be the D gene (5 bases each). Germline CDR1 and CDR2: MNHEY and SMNVEV (reference sequence). V was shortened by 5 bases and J by 4 bases, with 14 bases between the two germline ends. The CDR3 contains 15 residues. Here the CDR3 DNA reads TGTGCCAGCAGTGACCCGGGACCGTCCACCGGGGAGCTGTTTTTT. Translation gives CASSDPGPSTGELFF.

The genes are TRBV20-1 and TRBJ2-1; 11 bases map to TRBD2. The V gene's germline CDR1 is DFQATT and CDR2 SNEGSKA (reference sequence). The CDR3 is 16 amino acids. Germline trimming cut 5 bases from V and 6 bases from J; bases unmatched to any gene: 12. The CDR3 loop reads CSARPLLAGVINEQFF. For the CDR3, the DNA is TGCAGTGCTCGACCCTTACTAGCGGGAGTAATCAATGAGCAGTTCTTC.

This clonotype came up many times. The junction departs from the called germline gene at one end, perhaps through a read error. V is TRBV5-1 and J is TRBJ2-7; unclear D gene. The germline gives CDR1 SGHRS, CDR2 YFSETQ. The CDR3 sequence is 12 residues long. The CDR3 sequence is CASSASSYEQYF. DNA for the CDR3: TGTGCCAGCAGTGCCAGTTCCTACGAGCAGTACTTC.

CDR3 bases: TGTGCCAGCAGTTACGAGCCCCGGGGCTCCCGTGATACGCAGTATTTT. It specifies CASSYEPRGSRDTQYF. This chain connects TRBV6-5 to TRBJ2-3, with D perhaps matching TRBD1 or TRBD2 (5 bases each). The CDR3 runs to 16 residues. V was shortened by 2 bases and J by 6 bases, with 18 bases between the two germline ends. CDR1 is MNHEY and CDR2 is SVGAGI in the germline V gene.

This clonotype was seen ten or more times. The chain couples TRBV24-1 to TRBJ2-1; TRBD2 is a possible D gene (6 bases). Deletions cut 6 bases from V and 5 bases from J, with 22 bases between. Germline lookup yields CDR1 KGHDR and CDR2 SFDVKD. This CDR3 spans 17 amino acids. CDR3 sequence reads: CATSHPAGLPGDNEQFF. CDR3 nucleotide sequence: TGTGCCACCAGTCACCCTGCGGGGTTACCGGGCGACAATGAGCAGTTCTTC.

At least ten counts were recorded for this clonotype. The chain recombines TRBV28 with TRBJ2-3; TRBD2 matches at 9 bases. V lost 4 bases to trimming and J lost 4 bases; unmatched junction nucleotides: 6. The CDR3 loop spans 15 amino acids. Germline lookup yields CDR1 MDHEN and CDR2 SYDVKM. CDR3 DNA: TGTGCCAGCAGTTCTAGCGGGGAGGGGGCAGATACGCAGTATTTT. This encodes CASSSSGEGADTQYF.

J is TRBJ1-2 and V is TRBV27; TRBD1 is a possible D gene (6 bases). The CDR3 has 14 amino acids. V lost 2 bases to trimming and J lost 4 bases, with 11 bases between them. Germline lookup yields CDR1 MNHEY and CDR2 SMNVEV (reference sequence). The CDR3 DNA sequence: TGTGCCAGCAGTTTAGGGCCGGACAGCTATGGCTACACCTTC. Encoded protein: CASSLGPDSYGYTF.

The V and J genes are TRBV2 and TRBJ2-2; unclear D gene. This CDR3 spans 14 amino acids. CDR1 and CDR2 from the germline V gene are SNHLY and FYNNEI. Trimming cost V 4 bases and J 5 bases, with 11 bases left between them. The CDR3 DNA reads as TGTGCCAGCAGTGCAAGTGGGGTGACCGGGGAGCTGTTTTTT. Translating gives CASSASGVTGELFF.

This clonotype has a handful of counts. The V and J genes are TRBV6-1 and TRBJ1-2; TRBD1 agrees at 10 bases. Trimming took 6 bases from V and 4 from J; bases not matched to a gene: 14. Germline V gives CDR1 MNHNS, CDR2 SASEGT. The CDR3 totals 17 residues. CDR3 DNA sequence: TGTGCCAGCAGCTTTACCGGGACAGGGGAGGTGGGCTATGGCTACACCTTC. Translation gives CASSFTGTGEVGYGYTF.

The chain links TRBV15 to TRBJ1-5; D gene uncertain. The CDR3 has 12 amino acids. Trimming cost V 5 bases and J 7 bases, with 9 bases left between them. The germline gives CDR1 LNHNV, CDR2 YYDKDF (reference sequence). CDR3 region: CATSVHGQPQHF. The CDR3 bases are TGTGCCACCAGCGTCCATGGGCAGCCCCAGCATTTT.

V gene TRBV12-3 or TRBV12-4 combines with J gene TRBJ2-1; D unresolved. CDR3 length: 12 amino acids. Between the trimmed V and J ends, which lost 3 bases and 8 bases, there was a span of 8 bases. This CDR3 is CASSLQLHEQFF. The CDR3 nucleotides are TGTGCCAGCAGTTTGCAGCTTCATGAGCAGTTCTTC.

This clonotype has only a few counts. The rearrangement joins TRBV6-1 to TRBJ2-3, with TRBD1 matching over 8 bases. The CDR3 is made up of 13 amino acids. The J segment lost 4 bases and the V segment lost 4 bases, leaving 1 base of the junction unmatched. Germline loops: CDR1 MNHNS, CDR2 SASEGT. In DNA, the CDR3 is TGTGCCAGCAGTGGACAGGGGTCAGATACGCAGTATTTT. As protein: CASSGQGSDTQYF.

This clonotype has ten or more counts. The chain combines TRBV30 with TRBJ1-1; no reliable D call. Looked up from germline, CDR1 is GTSNPN and CDR2 is SVGIG (reference sequence). This CDR3 region has 11 residues. Trimming pared 5 bases from V and 7 bases from J, leaving 11 bases between. The CDR3 is CAWGRILEAFF. For the CDR3, the DNA is TGTGCCTGGGGGAGGATCCTTGAAGCTTTCTTT.

This clonotype occurred many times. The chain carries TRBV11-2 and TRBJ2-7; no clear D gene. Germline assignment: CDR1 SGHAT and CDR2 FQNNGV. This CDR3 spans 13 amino acids. V lost 5 bases and J lost 2, with 10 bases in between. CDR3 amino acids: CASSQDRTYEQYF. The CDR3 DNA sequence: TGTGCCAGCAGCCAGGACCGTACCTACGAGCAGTACTTC.

This clonotype appeared many times. The genes are TRBV11-2 and TRBJ2-1, with TRBD2 identical over 7 bases. The J segment lost 9 bases and the V segment lost 5 bases, leaving 10 bases of the junction unmatched. Germline CDR1 is SGHAT and CDR2 is FQNNGV. The CDR3 has 14 residues. The CDR3 is CASSRPGLHLEQFF. CDR3 in DNA: TGTGCCAGCAGCCGTCCGGGACTACACCTTGAGCAGTTCTTC. Combining the CDR3 with reference TRBV11-2 and TRBJ2-1 gives the whole variable domain EAGVAQSPRYKIIEKRQSVAFWCNPISGHATLYWYQQILGQGPKLLIQFQNNGVVDDSQLPKDRFSAERLKGVDSTLKIQPAKLEDSAVYLCASSRPGLHLEQFFGPGTRLTVL.

This clonotype was picked up many times. The rearrangement joins TRBV3-1 to TRBJ2-5; no definite D call. The CDR3 sequence is 15 residues long. Trimming cost V 4 bases and J 1 base, with 13 bases left between them. Per the germline V gene, CDR1 is LGHDT and CDR2 is YNNKEL (reference sequence). The DNA for the CDR3 is TGTGCCAGCAGCCCGAATCTGGTATCCCAAGAGACCCAGTACTTC. As protein: CASSPNLVSQETQYF.

The chain recombines TRBV4-2 with TRBJ2-3; no clear D. CDR3 size: 13 residues. The V and J ends lost 0 bases and 6 bases respectively, with 7 bases between them. Germline loops: CDR1 LGHNA, CDR2 YNFKEQ. The CDR3 nucleotides read TGTGCCAGCAGCCAAGATAGAAAGGATACGCAGTATTTT. Translated: CASSQDRKDTQYF.

This clonotype was recorded at least ten times. The rearrangement joins TRBV25-1 to TRBJ1-1; D remains ambiguous. Deletions cut 5 bases from V and 0 bases from J, with 10 bases between. Per the germline V gene, CDR1 is MGHDK and CDR2 is SYGVNS. The CDR3 contains 14 residues. The CDR3 DNA reads TGTGCCAGCAGTATCCATGGAATGAACACTGAAGCTTTCTTT. It encodes CASSIHGMNTEAFF. Variable domain in full (rest from reference TRBV25-1 and TRBJ1-1): EADIYQTPRYLVIGTGKKITLECSQTMGHDKMYWYQQDPGMELHLIHYSYGVNSTEKGDLSSESTVSRIRTEHFPLTLESARPSHTSQYLCASSIHGMNTEAFFGQGTRLTVV.